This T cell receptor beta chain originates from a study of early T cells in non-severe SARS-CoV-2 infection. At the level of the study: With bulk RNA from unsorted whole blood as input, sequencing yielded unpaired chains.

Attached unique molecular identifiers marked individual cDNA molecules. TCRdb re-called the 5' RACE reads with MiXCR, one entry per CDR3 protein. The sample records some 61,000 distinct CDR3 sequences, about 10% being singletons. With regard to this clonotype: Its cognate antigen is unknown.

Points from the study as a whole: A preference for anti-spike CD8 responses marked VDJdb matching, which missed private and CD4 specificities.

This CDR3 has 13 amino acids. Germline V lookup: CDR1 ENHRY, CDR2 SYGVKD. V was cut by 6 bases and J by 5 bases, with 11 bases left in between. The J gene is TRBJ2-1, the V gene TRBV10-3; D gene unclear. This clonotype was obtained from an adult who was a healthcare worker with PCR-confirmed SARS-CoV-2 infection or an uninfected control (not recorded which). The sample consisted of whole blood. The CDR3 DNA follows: TGTGCCATCAGGGTCTCGAATAACAATGAGCAGTTCTTC. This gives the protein CAIRVSNNNEQFF.